The T cell receptor beta chain described here comes from a study of regulatory T cells in long-lasting Graves disease. The CDR3 sequence is 13 residues long. Germline assignment: CDR1 MNHEY and CDR2 SMNVEV (reference sequence). V lost 5 bases and J 1 base, leaving 8 bases between the germline ends. The time point was: newly diagnosed GD, antithyroid drugs for less than 3 months. PBMCs provided the RNA from which the TCR library was made. HTBI primers from iRepertoire and Arm-PCR of CDR3 regions yielded the TCR beta libraries. TCRdb re-analysed the multiplex PCR reads in MiXCR, keeping a single row per CDR3 protein. This sample yields approximately 460,000 distinct CDR3 sequences, of which about a sixth are seen a single time; roughly a tenth belongs to the top ten. This clonotype was seen ten or more times. These sequences were also reported in another study, on T cells in Graves' hyperthyroidism and ophthalmopathy.

This TCR came from a woman in her twenties or thirties with Graves disease. The chain recombines TRBV27 with TRBJ1-1; D may be TRBD1 (6 bases). The sequencing used peripheral blood mononuclear cells (PBMCs), collected at new diagnosis, from a patient treated with antithyroid drugs. This CDR3 reads CASSRGQNTEAFF. DNA of the CDR3: TGTGCCAGCAGTAGGGGACAGAACACTGAAGCTTTCTTT.